The T cell receptor beta chain under discussion was sequenced for a study of blood T cell repertoires in COVID-19 (dated by TCRdb to 2018 to 2020). Describing the broader study: Samples from collaborators originated in the United States, Italy and Spain and spanned both the acute and convalescent phases of COVID-19. Samples came from the ongoing ImmuneRACE study (first 160 participants) plus 1,254 subjects from 6 global collaborators. The dataset comprised deeply sampled blood TCRbeta repertoires from subjects exposed to, actively infected with, or recovered from COVID-19. Where available, HLA class I and class II types were obtained from metadata supplied by the sample provider rather than from assay-based typing. The repertoires were made available in a free public database intended to serve as a resource for research on the immune response to SARS-CoV-2. Sample metadata almost always included a de-identified subject ID, COVID-19 status, age in years and sex. The prospective study material was composed of cDNA or gDNA derived from T cells, B-cell-depleted T cells, or PBMCs. General study outcomes and caveats: The quantity of clinical and demographic metadata differed by source and by participant and was supplied without curation.

Notes on this clone: The antigen this receptor binds is unknown. It has no much larger one-base neighbor in the sample; base qualities were not kept.

V lost 6 bases and J lost 4 bases, and the count of bases not matched to a germline gene is 5. CDR1 MDHEN and CDR2 SYDVKM are derived from the germline V gene. Spanning cysteine to phenylalanine, the CDR3 consists of 13 amino acids. Left in the record is the CDR3 DNA by itself, 39 bases read in frame from the first base. Collaborating institutions collected whole blood in K2EDTA tubes following their own protocols. For TCRbeta analysis, collaborators shipped samples as frozen whole blood, isolated PBMCs, or DNA extracted from either of those sample types. TCRbeta CDR3 regions were amplified from genomic DNA by means of the immunoSEQ Assay, a bias-controlled multiplex PCR. The paper's data handling went like this. Nucleated cell counts per sample were estimated from amplification of reference gene primers within the assay. To quantify the absolute abundance of each unique TCRbeta CDR3 rearrangement, sequence reads were collapsed and filtered. For each sample, productive Simpson clonality was calculated as the square root of Simpson's diversity index over productive rearrangements. TCRdb limited this immuneACCESS table to in-frame rearrangements with V and J called. A share of clones is missing; checked studies link under half to unresolved V genes, and the rest is unexplained. V and J calls and clone size are those listed in that table; D and trimming were worked out from the DNA. This sample comprises approximately 400,000 clones, roughly 86% of them detected only once. Jointly, the top ten make up 1.1% of the sample.

The sequence is built from TRBV28 and TRBJ1-1; 7 nucleotides in the junction match TRBD1. The sequencing input was peripheral blood. This TCR was recovered from a human donor with acute or convalescent COVID-19. The donor label of this sample is uncertain. The bases are TGTGCCAGCAGACCCACAGGGGTCACTGAAGCTTTCTTT. The translation is CASRPTGVTEAFF.